The 17 T cell receptor beta chains below were found in one sample sequenced in a study of blood T cell repertoires in COVID-19. Some clones are missing from TCRdb's copy, which holds only in-frame ones; the method was immunoSEQ multiplex PCR. This sample has around 140,000 clones, with around 82% found just once. The specimen was PBMCs or T cells enriched from blood (not recorded which). These receptor sequences come from a man between 50 and 59 years old in a cohort exposed to, infected with or recovered from COVID-19 (not recorded which).

The DNA of the CDR3 is TGTGCCAGCAGCCAAGAAGGGGACAGCCATGGCTACACCTTC. Translation gives CASSQEGDSHGYTF. V gene TRBV5-4 combines with J gene TRBJ1-2, with TRBD1 identical over 7 bases. V lost 4 bases to trimming and J lost 6 bases; unmatched junction nucleotides: 9. Germline V gene sequence: CDR1 SGHNT, CDR2 YYREEE (reference sequence). The CDR3 loop spans 14 amino acids.

The CDR3 bases are TGTGCCAGCAGTGATCGGGGCACAGGGAAATACAATGAGCAGTTCTTC. It codes for CASSDRGTGKYNEQFF. This chain connects TRBV2 to TRBJ2-1; tentative D call: TRBD1 (6 bases). The CDR3 is 16 residues long. Per the germline V gene, CDR1 is SNHLY and CDR2 is FYNNEI. V was cut by 3 bases and J by 4 bases, with 16 bases left in between. Drawing the rest from reference TRBV2 and TRBJ2-1, the complete variable domain is EPEVTQTPSHQVTQMGQEVILRCVPISNHLYFYWYRQILGQKVEFLVSFYNNEISEKSEIFDDQFSVERPDGSNFTLKIRSTKLEDSAMYFCASSDRGTGKYNEQFFGPGTRLTVL.

The chain joins TRBV29-1 to TRBJ2-7, with D unclear. The CDR3 totals 16 residues. V was pared by 6 bases and J by 0 bases, with 21 bases between. Germline assignment: CDR1 SQVTM and CDR2 ANQGSEA. CDR3 region: CSVGSVWAPGSYEQYF. For the CDR3, the DNA is TGCAGCGTGGGCTCGGTTTGGGCCCCAGGCTCCTACGAGCAGTACTTC.

This clone came up a few times. The rearrangement uses TRBV19 and TRBJ2-3, with TRBD1 matching over 8 bases. Germline-derived CDR1 and CDR2 are LNHDA and SQIVND (reference sequence). After removal of 0 bases from V and 4 bases from J, the junction contained 6 bases not matched to a gene. This CDR3 spans 16 amino acids. The CDR3 DNA is TGTGCCAGTAGTATAGATCACAGGGGGACGGCAGATACGCAGTATTTT. It encodes CASSIDHRGTADTQYF.

The V call is TRBV7-2, the J call TRBJ1-1; the D gene is possibly TRBD1 (5 bases). Trimming cost V 5 bases and J 2 bases, with 12 bases left between them. Germline V gene sequence: CDR1 SGHTA, CDR2 FQGNSA. The CDR3 consists of 14 residues. CDR3 bases: TGTGCCAGCAGCCCCGAAAGGGGTAACACTGAAGCTTTCTTT. Residues: CASSPERGNTEAFF.

The gene calls are TRBV19 and TRBJ2-7; TRBD1 agrees at 7 bases. Germline V gene lookup returns CDR1 LNHDA and CDR2 SQIVND (reference sequence). Unmatched junction bases numbered 7, after V lost 2 bases and J lost 3 bases. The CDR3 covers 15 residues. For the CDR3, the DNA is TGTGCCAGTAGTATAAAGGGACAGAACTACTACGAGCAGTACTTC. Its protein is CASSIKGQNYYEQYF.

This chain uses TRBV7-2 with TRBJ1-2; D is unresolved. The germline V gene encodes CDR1 SGHTA and CDR2 FQGNSA. CDR3 length equals 14 residues. V was cut by 0 bases and J by 5 bases, with 10 bases left in between. In DNA, the CDR3 is TGTGCCAGCAGCTTAGCTCGGGGTATTTATGGCTACACCTTC. Its translation is CASSLARGIYGYTF.

This clone was counted only a few times. The genes are TRBV4-2 and TRBJ2-7; 8 bases align to TRBD2. J gave up 1 base and V 4 bases, and 12 bases lay outside the gene matches. Germline loops: CDR1 LGHNA, CDR2 YNFKEQ. The CDR3 consists of 17 residues. The DNA for the CDR3 is TGTGCCAGCAGCCCCCCCGTCGGAGCGGGGGCATCCTACGAGCAGTACTTC. It is translated as CASSPPVGAGASYEQYF.

This chain uses TRBV9 with TRBJ1-1, with TRBD1 as a possible D gene (5 bases). Germline CDR1 and CDR2: SGDLS and YYNGEE. Trimming shortened V by 3 bases and J by 2 bases, and 14 bases separated the two germline ends. CDR3 length: 15 amino acids. This chain's CDR3 is CASSGGQGLNTEAFF. The CDR3 DNA reads as TGTGCCAGCAGCGGAGGTCAGGGTTTAAACACTGAAGCTTTCTTT.

V usage is TRBV21-1 and J usage is TRBJ1-2; TRBD1, the table's D call, lacks a check against the DNA. TRBV21-1 is a documented pseudogene. The CDR3 has 14 amino acids. The DNA for the CDR3 is TGTGCCAGCAGCCTCAGGGGGCGAGACTATGGCTACACCTTC. Translation gives CASSLRGRDYGYTF.

J is TRBJ1-6 and V is TRBV30, with D possibly TRBD1 on 5 matching bases. V was trimmed by 0 bases and J by 7 bases, leaving 10 bases between them. The CDR3 contains 14 residues. Germline values: CDR1 GTSNPN, CDR2 SVGIG (reference sequence). CDR3 sequence (DNA): TGTGCCTGGAGTGTAAATCGGGGGAATTCACCCCTCCACTTT. It translates to CAWSVNRGNSPLHF.

The rearrangement uses TRBV10-3 and TRBJ1-5; D call uncertain. CDR1 and CDR2 (germline): ENHRY, SYGVKD. The CDR3 covers 15 residues. Trimming removed 2 bases at V and 6 bases at J, with 14 bases between. The CDR3 sequence: CAISEDPGGFQPQHF. The CDR3 region has the DNA TGTGCCATCAGTGAGGACCCAGGAGGGTTTCAGCCCCAGCATTTT.

The CDR3 region is CASSELSGDIYEQYF. The CDR3 nucleotides read TGTGCCAGCAGTGAATTGTCAGGGGATATCTACGAGCAGTACTTC. The chain links TRBV2 to TRBJ2-7, with a weak D call TRBD1 (6 bases). The CDR3 loop spans 15 amino acids. The germline V gene has CDR1 SNHLY and CDR2 FYNNEI. The V end was cut by 2 bases, the J end by 3 bases, with 14 bases between. The full variable domain, in which reference TRBV2 and TRBJ2-7 provide the parts outside the CDR3, is EPEVTQTPSHQVTQMGQEVILRCVPISNHLYFYWYRQILGQKVEFLVSFYNNEISEKSEIFDDQFSVERPDGSNFTLKIRSTKLEDSAMYFCASSELSGDIYEQYFGPGTRLTVT.

The sample holds a few counts of this clone. The chain carries TRBV10-3 and TRBJ1-2; D is unresolved. This CDR3 has 15 residues. V lost 0 bases and J 9 bases, leaving 17 bases between the germline ends. Germline V gene sequence: CDR1 ENHRY, CDR2 SYGVKD. CDR3 residues: CAISESMQEVQSYTF. In DNA form, the CDR3 reads TGTGCCATCAGTGAGTCGATGCAGGAGGTCCAAAGCTACACCTTC.

The chain uses TRBV2 and TRBJ2-5; 9 nucleotides line up with TRBD2. The CDR3 runs to 16 residues. V was clipped by 6 bases and J by 5 bases; unmatched bases: 13. Germline CDR1 and CDR2: SNHLY and FYNNEI. CDR3 region: CASRLTSGTSKETQYF. DNA of the CDR3: TGTGCCAGCAGACTTACGTCCGGGACTAGCAAGGAGACCCAGTACTTC.

CDR3 nucleotide sequence: TGTGCCAGCAGACCCTTAGTGGTCGAGGAGACCCAGTACTTC. Protein sequence: CASRPLVVEETQYF. This chain connects TRBV6-5 to TRBJ2-5; no clear D. Deletions cut 6 bases from V and 5 bases from J, with 16 bases between. The CDR3 runs to 14 residues. Germline V CDR1 and CDR2: MNHEY, SVGAGI.

The rearrangement links TRBV7-2 to TRBJ2-5, with TRBD2 matching 10 bases. CDR1 SGHTA and CDR2 FQGNSA come from the germline V gene. Trimming cost V 0 bases and J 5 bases; bases outside gene matches: 15. The CDR3 is 19 amino acids. The CDR3: CASSLAPRTSGPRGETQYF. DNA for the CDR3: TGTGCCAGCAGCTTAGCGCCCCGGACTAGCGGTCCGAGGGGGGAGACCCAGTACTTC.